This entry lists 16 T cell receptor beta chains sequenced from one sample in a study of human T cells and chemical hapten exposure. Described time point: patch test 2, 6 weeks after DPC sensitization. Noted treatment: therapeutic diphenylcyclopropenone sensitization with weekly scalp DPC. TCRdb re-derived calls from the RACE reads in MiXCR, one entry per CDR3 protein. The table has hundreds of thousands of distinct CDR3 sequences, roughly 6.3% seen once. The sequencing here drew on whole blood, taken in connection with sensitization to the hapten diphenylcyclopropenone (DPC). These receptors all come from a woman aged 18-29 years with alopecia areata. Some clones in this sample may be carry-over from other donors' samples.

Judged by abundance, this clonotype is medium-sized. The chain joins TRBV28 to TRBJ1-5; D uncertain. V was pared by 5 bases and J by 2 bases, with 10 bases between. The CDR3 extends over 14 amino acids. Germline V lookup: CDR1 MDHEN, CDR2 SYDVKM. CDR3 in DNA: TGTGCCAGCAGTATCGTCGATGGCAATCAGCCCCAGCATTTT. It encodes CASSIVDGNQPQHF.

This clonotype has a handful of counts. The chain has TRBV6-6 and TRBJ1-1; no reliable D call. Germline V CDR1 and CDR2: MNHNY, SVGAGI (reference sequence). V gave up 6 bases and J gave up 3 bases, with 11 bases separating them. The CDR3 runs to 13 residues. The CDR3 region has the DNA TGTGCCAGCAGCCCCGTCTTAGACACTGAAGCTTTCTTT. Protein sequence: CASSPVLDTEAFF.

The chain links TRBV6-1 to TRBJ2-3; D ambiguous. Germline V lookup: CDR1 MNHNS, CDR2 SASEGT. This CDR3 contains 14 residues. Trimming stripped 1 base from V and 2 bases from J, with 7 bases between. For the CDR3, the DNA is TGTGCCAGCAGTGAAGTGAGTACCACAGATACGCAGTATTTT. This translates into CASSEVSTTDTQYF.

At least ten counts were recorded for this clonotype. The rearrangement uses TRBV7-9 and TRBJ2-1; D unclear. This CDR3 comprises 15 residues. Germline V gene data show CDR1 as SEHNR and CDR2 as FQNEAQ (reference sequence). The V end lost 5 bases, the J end lost 4 bases, and 15 bases lay between the germline ends. CDR3 DNA: TGTGCCAGCAGCAACGGCGGTGCAGGTTACAATGAGCAGTTCTTC. It encodes CASSNGGAGYNEQFF.

Many counts were recorded for this clonotype. V is TRBV7-9 and J is TRBJ2-1, with D unclear. Trimming left V 5 bases short and J 2 bases short, with 13 bases between. The CDR3 is 15 amino acids. Looked up from germline, CDR1 is SEHNR and CDR2 is FQNEAQ (reference sequence). The DNA for the CDR3 is TGTGCCAGCAGCCCCCTAGGTGACCCCTACAATGAGCAGTTCTTC. This codes for CASSPLGDPYNEQFF. Full variable domain (missing parts from reference TRBV7-9 and TRBJ2-1): DTGVSQNPRHKITKRGQNVTFRCDPISEHNRLYWYRQTLGQGPEFLTYFQNEAQLEKSRLLSDRFSAERPKGSFSTLEIQRTEQGDSAMYLCASSPLGDPYNEQFFGPGTRLTVL.

This clonotype has at least ten counts. The chain combines TRBV28 with TRBJ1-3, with D hard to call. Per the germline V gene, CDR1 is MDHEN and CDR2 is SYDVKM. CDR3 size: 16 residues. Trimming removed 2 bases from V and 0 bases from J, with 11 bases in between. CDR3 residues: CASSLGGGFSGNTIYF. The CDR3 DNA is TGTGCCAGCAGTTTAGGTGGCGGCTTCTCTGGAAACACCATATATTTT. Full variable domain (missing parts from reference TRBV28 and TRBJ1-3): DVKVTQSSRYLVKRTGEKVFLECVQDMDHENMFWYRQDPGLGLRLIYFSYDVKMKEKGDIPEGYSVSREKKERFSLILESASTNQTSMYLCASSLGGGFSGNTIYFGEGSWLTVV.

This clonotype has ten or more counts. The genes are TRBV29-1 and TRBJ2-3; TRBD2 aligns across 8 bases. The CDR3 spans 14 residues. In germline, CDR1 is SQVTM, CDR2 ANQGSEA. With V trimmed by 4 bases and J by 2 bases, 5 bases remained unmatched. CDR3 DNA sequence: TGCAGCGTTGCCACTAGCGGATACACAGATACGCAGTATTTT. This codes for CSVATSGYTDTQYF.

The V call is TRBV29-1, the J call TRBJ2-1; D is unresolved. Trimming shortened V by 2 bases and J by 0 bases, and 17 bases separated the two germline ends. The CDR3 is made up of 17 amino acids. The germline V gene encodes CDR1 SQVTM and CDR2 ANQGSEA. CDR3 in DNA: TGCAGCGTTGAACGAGGCACACGCTTAAGCTCCTACAATGAGCAGTTCTTC. This codes for CSVERGTRLSSYNEQFF.

This clonotype occurred a few times. This chain links TRBV7-2 with TRBJ2-3; maybe TRBD1 (6 bases). The CDR3 covers 15 residues. The germline V gene has CDR1 SGHTA and CDR2 FQGNSA. Trimming took off 2 bases at V and 1 base at J, with 10 bases between the two ends. The CDR3 DNA reads TGTGCCAGCAGCTTAAGGGGGTTGCGCACAGATACGCAGTATTTT. Its translation: CASSLRGLRTDTQYF.

This clonotype was detected only a few times. V usage is TRBV4-2 and J usage is TRBJ2-2; 7 bases align to TRBD1. CDR1 and CDR2 (germline): LGHNA, YNFKEQ. This CDR3 has 15 residues. J was trimmed by 3 bases and V by 3 bases; bases with no gene match: 4. CDR3 DNA: TGTGCCAGCAGCCACGGGCAGGGGGACACCGGGGAGCTGTTTTTT. This translates into CASSHGQGDTGELFF.

This clonotype has ten or more counts. The CDR3 spells CASSQASPAGVHTEAFF. The CDR3, as DNA: TGTGCCAGCAGCCAAGCTTCGCCTGCAGGGGTGCACACTGAAGCTTTCTTT. This sequence joins TRBV4-2 and TRBJ1-1; D perhaps matches TRBD1 (6 bases). Germline V CDR1 and CDR2: LGHNA, YNFKEQ. V dropped 1 base and J dropped 3 bases, with 18 bases sitting between them. The CDR3 is 17 residues long.

This chain joins TRBV4-3 and TRBJ1-2; a possible D gene is TRBD1 (5 bases). CDR3 length: 15 amino acids. Trimming stripped 4 bases from V and 6 bases from J, with 18 bases between. Germline V gene sequence: CDR1 LGHNA, CDR2 YSLEER. The CDR3 bases are TGCGCCAGCAGCCCAGAGGCGGCGGGGCCCCATGGCTACACCTTC. This encodes CASSPEAAGPHGYTF.

This clonotype has a count of ten or more. The rearrangement uses TRBV29-1 and TRBJ1-1; D perhaps matches TRBD1 (5 bases). Trimming shortened V by 6 bases and J by 1 base, and 12 bases separated the two germline ends. CDR1 SQVTM and CDR2 ANQGSEA come from the germline V gene. This CDR3 has 13 amino acids. CDR3 nucleotide sequence: TGCAGCGTCCCGGGACGGACGAACACTGAAGCTTTCTTT. This encodes CSVPGRTNTEAFF.

This clonotype has more than one count but fewer than ten. This rearrangement joins TRBV7-2 to TRBJ1-1, with D hard to call. The germline CDR1 and CDR2 sequences are SGHTA and FQGNSA. The ends were cut back, 5 bases at V and 4 bases at J, with 11 bases in the middle. The length of the CDR3 is 13 residues. The CDR3 DNA reads TGTGCCAGCAGCGGGGTGGTCGGCACTGAAGCTTTCTTT. This codes for CASSGVVGTEAFF.

The table lists this clonotype with many counts. The chain's CDR3 is CASRLTSNYGYTF. For the CDR3, the DNA is TGTGCCAGCCGGCTGACCTCTAACTATGGCTACACCTTC. The V call is TRBV27, the J call TRBJ1-2; no definite D call. Trimming left V 8 bases short and J 0 bases short, with 10 bases between. Germline loops: CDR1 MNHEY, CDR2 SMNVEV (reference sequence). The CDR3 runs 13 residues.

There are a few counts of this clonotype. J is TRBJ1-1 and V is TRBV5-1; weak D call: TRBD1 (5 bases). Germline loops: CDR1 SGHRS, CDR2 YFSETQ. The length of the CDR3 is 14 residues. V was clipped by 0 bases and J by 3 bases, with 9 bases between them. The CDR3 region has the DNA TGCGCCAGCAGCTTGGAAGACAGTTACACTGAAGCTTTCTTT. Translation: CASSLEDSYTEAFF.